The 25 T cell receptor beta chains reported below all come from one sample, sequenced in a study of beta chain features in type 1 diabetes. Points from the study as a whole: In every one of the four CD4+ subsets, TCRB CDR3s were moderately but significantly shorter in Type 1 diabetes patients.

Their cognate antigens are unknown. The whole isolated RNA underwent reverse transcription, so sequencing captured expressed TCRB transcripts. Sequencing was performed with immunoSEQ multiplex PCR; in TCRdb, only in-frame clones are kept and a portion is missing. The sample records some 250,000 clones, 11% being singletons. Source material: naive CD4+ T cells from blood. The source of these receptors is a man aged 30 to 39 with type 1 diabetes.

The chain links TRBV9 to TRBJ1-1, with 7 bases lining up with TRBD1. The CDR3 consists of 15 residues. The J segment lost 11 bases and the V segment lost 3 bases, leaving 16 bases of the junction unmatched. Germline CDR1 SGDLS, CDR2 YYNGEE. CDR3 sequence (DNA): TGTGCCAGCAGCGCCAGGGGGGTCCCGGCCGATGGGGCTTTCTTT. This encodes CASSARGVPADGAFF.

The chain links TRBV5-4 to TRBJ2-4; tentatively, D is TRBD1 (6 bases). Germline CDR1 SGHNT, CDR2 YYREEE (reference sequence). V lost 0 bases and J lost 4, with 8 bases in between. This CDR3 comprises 14 residues. In nucleotides, the CDR3 is TGTGCCAGCAGCTTGGGGACAGTTAAAAACATTCAGTACTTC. This gives the protein CASSLGTVKNIQYF.

The genes are TRBV29-1 and TRBJ1-4; D uncertain. The V end was cut by 7 bases, the J end by 2 bases, with 8 bases between. Germline CDR1 reads SQVTM; CDR2 reads ANQGSEA. This CDR3 has 12 residues. The CDR3 protein is CSARLTNEKLFF. CDR3 nucleotides: TGCAGCGCGAGATTGACTAATGAAAAACTGTTTTTT.

The chain combines TRBV4-2 with TRBJ1-2; 8 bases agree with TRBD1. This CDR3 spans 16 amino acids. Per the germline V gene, CDR1 is LGHNA and CDR2 is YNFKEQ. The ends lost 4 bases at V and 6 bases at J; junction bases unmatched: 13. CDR3 nucleotide sequence: TGTGCCAGCAGCCGCCGACAGGGGTCGGTAGGGGATGGCTACACCTTC. Encoded protein: CASSRRQGSVGDGYTF.

The V call is TRBV19, the J call TRBJ1-5; 7 nucleotides line up with TRBD1. V shed 4 bases, J shed 5 bases, and the junction held 5 bases outside the gene matches. The CDR3 is 14 amino acids. In germline, CDR1 is LNHDA, CDR2 SQIVND (reference sequence). The CDR3 DNA is TGTGCCAGTAGTAAACGACAGGGAGATCAGCCCCAGCATTTT. It yields the protein CASSKRQGDQPQHF.

CDR3 in DNA: TGTGCCAGCAGCAGTTACAGGGGGCGGGAGGAGACCCAGTACTTC. Encoded protein: CASSSYRGREETQYF. V is TRBV11-2 and J is TRBJ2-5; 9 bases align to TRBD1. V dropped 5 bases and J dropped 5; count of bases not matched to a gene: 9. Germline CDR1 and CDR2: SGHAT and FQNNGV. The CDR3 is 15 residues long.

This clone was seen more than once but under ten times. The same CDR3 also results from other DNA sequences found in this sample. V usage is TRBV29-1 and J usage is TRBJ2-3; weak D call: TRBD1 (5 bases). The germline CDR1 and CDR2 sequences are SQVTM and ANQGSEA. V was trimmed by 0 bases and J by 3 bases, leaving 7 bases between them. The CDR3 totals 13 residues. The CDR3, as DNA: TGCAGCGTTGAAGACCCAGGGACAGATACGCAGTATTTT. Its translation is CSVEDPGTDTQYF.

This clone was counted only a few times. The CDR3 sequence is CASSTYQGGSEEKLFF. CDR3 nucleotides: TGTGCCAGTAGTACGTACCAGGGCGGATCGGAAGAAAAACTGTTTTTT. This chain uses TRBV19 with TRBJ1-4, with D maybe TRBD1 (5 bases). This CDR3 comprises 16 residues. In germline, CDR1 is LNHDA, CDR2 SQIVND (reference sequence). The V and J ends lost 4 bases and 8 bases respectively, with 20 bases between them.

The chain has TRBV19 and TRBJ2-7; TRBD2 matches at 13 bases. V lost 3 bases and J lost 2; bases outside the gene matches: 1. The CDR3 runs 15 residues. Germline lookup yields CDR1 LNHDA and CDR2 SQIVND (reference sequence). CDR3 DNA: TGTGCCAGTAGTATGGGACTAGCGGGAACCTACGAGCAGTACTTC. Its protein is CASSMGLAGTYEQYF. The whole variable domain, filled in from reference TRBV19 and TRBJ2-7, reads DGGITQSPKYLFRKEGQNVTLSCEQNLNHDAMYWYRQDPGQGLRLIYYSQIVNDFQKGDIAEGYSVSREKKESFPLTVTSAQKNPTAFYLCASSMGLAGTYEQYFGPGTRLTVT.

This clone was seen more than once but under ten times. J is TRBJ1-2 and V is TRBV27; TRBD1 matches 9 bases. The CDR3 sequence is 17 residues long. The J segment lost 2 bases and the V segment lost 5 bases, leaving 12 bases of the junction unmatched. The germline CDR1 and CDR2 sequences are MNHEY and SMNVEV (reference sequence). CDR3 sequence reads: CASSVRDRALGNYGYTF. The CDR3 coding sequence is TGTGCCAGCAGTGTCCGGGACAGGGCCTTGGGGAACTATGGCTACACCTTC.

The chain combines TRBV2 with TRBJ1-2; D unclear. Germline V gives CDR1 SNHLY, CDR2 FYNNEI. The germline V and J ends were trimmed by 6 bases and 7 bases, with 15 bases remaining between them. This CDR3 is built from 13 residues. CDR3 sequence reads: CASRPPLITGYTF. The CDR3 DNA follows: TGTGCCAGCAGGCCACCACTTATCACTGGCTACACCTTC.

This chain uses TRBV18 with TRBJ2-7, with D possibly being TRBD1 (6 bases). Trimming pared 3 bases from V and 2 bases from J, leaving 11 bases between. This CDR3 has 14 amino acids. Germline lookup yields CDR1 KGHSH and CDR2 LQKENI. DNA for the CDR3: TGTGCCAGCTCACCCGACAGGTACCCCTACGAGCAGTACTTC. The encoded protein is CASSPDRYPYEQYF. Using reference TRBV18 and TRBJ2-7 for the parts outside the CDR3, the full variable domain is NAGVMQNPRHLVRRRGQEARLRCSPMKGHSHVYWYRQLPEEGLKFMVYLQKENIIDESGMPKERFSAEFPKEGPSILRIQQVVRGDSAAYFCASSPDRYPYEQYFGPGTRLTVT.

In this sample, this clone turned up a few times. This chain connects TRBV5-5 to TRBJ2-7, with TRBD1 matching 10 bases. Germline assignment: CDR1 SGHKS and CDR2 YYEKEE (reference sequence). This CDR3 has 15 amino acids. J gave up 6 bases and V 3 bases, and 9 bases lay outside the gene matches. The CDR3, as DNA: TGTGCCAGCAGCTCCTCCGGGACAGGGGTTGGCGAGCAGTACTTC. Its translation is CASSSSGTGVGEQYF. Filled out from reference TRBV5-5 and TRBJ2-7, the complete variable domain reads DAGVTQSPTHLIKTRGQQVTLRCSPISGHKSVSWYQQVLGQGPQFIFQYYEKEERGRGNFPDRFSARQFPNYSSELNVNALLLGDSALYLCASSSSGTGVGEQYFGPGTRLTVT.

This clone came up a few times. The chain carries TRBV5-4 and TRBJ1-2, with D possibly matching TRBD1 (6 bases). V dropped 3 bases and J dropped 8 bases, with 14 bases sitting between them. CDR1 is SGHNT and CDR2 is YYREEE in the germline V gene (reference sequence). The CDR3 runs to 13 residues. CDR3: CASSSRQDWGYTF. Written as DNA, the CDR3 is TGTGCCAGCAGCTCGAGACAGGATTGGGGCTACACCTTC.

The V and J genes are TRBV6-5 and TRBJ2-3, with 9 bases that match TRBD1. Germline loops: CDR1 MNHEY, CDR2 SVGAGI. The CDR3 runs to 15 residues. After removal of 6 bases from V and 3 bases from J, the junction contained 7 bases not matched to a gene. DNA of the CDR3: TGTGCCAGCAGGGCCGGGACAGGGTGGACAGATACGCAGTATTTT. It codes for CASRAGTGWTDTQYF.

V and J are TRBV15 and TRBJ2-2, with 8 bases identical to TRBD1. The CDR3 extends over 15 amino acids. Germline-derived CDR1 and CDR2 are LNHNV and YYDKDF (reference sequence). Unmatched junction bases numbered 7, after V lost 3 bases and J lost 7 bases. The chain's CDR3 is CATSSGTGVFGELFF. Here the CDR3 DNA reads TGTGCCACCAGCAGCGGGACAGGCGTTTTCGGGGAGCTGTTTTTT.

V and J are TRBV9 and TRBJ1-3, with 8 nucleotides matching TRBD1. J lost 0 bases, V lost 3 bases, and 8 bases had no gene match. Germline V gene sequence: CDR1 SGDLS, CDR2 YYNGEE. The CDR3 has 17 residues. For the CDR3, the DNA is TGTGCCAGCAGCGCACCGCGGACAGGGCGCTCTGGAAACACCATATATTTT. Encoded protein: CASSAPRTGRSGNTIYF.

V usage is TRBV29-1 and J usage is TRBJ1-5; 9 bases are a match to TRBD1. Per germline, CDR1 SQVTM and CDR2 ANQGSEA. The CDR3 has 13 residues. The J segment lost 4 bases and the V segment lost 7 bases, leaving 5 bases of the junction unmatched. CDR3 residues: CSALGQGNQPQHF. CDR3 DNA: TGCAGCGCTCTGGGACAGGGTAATCAGCCCCAGCATTTT.

This clone has only a few counts. The CDR3 DNA reads TGTGCCAGCAGCTTACGGGGGTTGCCCTACGAGCAGTACTTC. Translating gives CASSLRGLPYEQYF. The V gene is TRBV7-2, the J gene TRBJ2-7, with D perhaps matching TRBD2 (6 bases). Germline CDR1 and CDR2: SGHTA and FQGNSA. The V gene lost 2 bases and the J gene lost 2 bases, with 10 bases spanning the gap. The CDR3 runs to 14 residues.

This chain links TRBV2 with TRBJ1-2; D uncertain. The CDR3 contains 11 residues. Germline CDR1 is SNHLY and CDR2 is FYNNEI. The V end lost 10 bases, the J end lost 3 bases, and 9 bases lay between the germline ends. The chain's CDR3 is CATGKDYGYTF. The DNA of the CDR3 is TGTGCCACCGGGAAGGACTATGGCTACACCTTC.

The rearrangement joins TRBV25-1 to TRBJ1-5, with D unresolved. The V end lost 1 base, the J end lost 0 bases, and 16 bases lay between the germline ends. The CDR3 runs to 18 residues. Per germline, CDR1 MGHDK and CDR2 SYGVNS. The CDR3 reads CASSECTAEEGSNQPQHF. CDR3 nucleotide sequence: TGTGCCAGCAGTGAATGTACCGCAGAGGAGGGTAGCAATCAGCCCCAGCATTTT. The full variable domain, rest sourced from reference TRBV25-1 and TRBJ1-5, is EADIYQTPRYLVIGTGKKITLECSQTMGHDKMYWYQQDPGMELHLIHYSYGVNSTEKGDLSSESTVSRIRTEHFPLTLESARPSHTSQYLCASSECTAEEGSNQPQHFGDGTRLSIL.

J is TRBJ2-3 and V is TRBV5-6; tentative D call: TRBD1 (6 bases). V lost 1 base to trimming and J lost 5 bases, with 8 bases between them. From germline, CDR1 is SGHDT and CDR2 YYEEEE. This CDR3 spans 13 amino acids. CDR3 coding DNA: TGTGCCAGCAGCTTGCCCAGGGGAGATACGCAGTATTTT. It encodes CASSLPRGDTQYF.

This chain connects TRBV7-9 to TRBJ2-5; D not certain. CDR3 length: 12 amino acids. The germline V gene encodes CDR1 SEHNR and CDR2 FQNEAQ (reference sequence). With 5 bases removed from V and 4 bases from J, the gap between germline ends came to 8 bases. The CDR3 bases are TGTGCCAGCAGCCTAAACAGAGAGACCCAGTACTTC. This encodes CASSLNRETQYF.

This clone was found a few times. The V and J genes are TRBV9 and TRBJ2-6; a weak D match, TRBD1 (6 bases). Germline-derived CDR1 and CDR2 are SGDLS and YYNGEE. Trimming cost V 4 bases and J 0 bases, with 8 bases left between them. This CDR3 is built from 15 residues. CDR3 amino acids: CASSTQGSGANVLTF. The CDR3, as DNA: TGTGCCAGCAGCACACAGGGCTCTGGGGCCAACGTCCTGACTTTC.

The V call is TRBV28, the J call TRBJ2-7, with a tentative D call TRBD1 (5 bases). V dropped 6 bases and J dropped 1 base, with 7 bases sitting between them. Germline CDR1 MDHEN, CDR2 SYDVKM. The length of the CDR3 is 12 residues. CDR3 sequence (DNA): TGTGCCAGCAGATCAGGGTCCTACGAGCAGTACTTC. This codes for CASRSGSYEQYF.